The 14 T cell receptor beta chains below were found in one sample sequenced in a study of identical twins. Each CDR3 protein gets one entry after TCRdb re-called the 5' RACE reads with MiXCR. This sample has 700,000 to 950,000 distinct CDR3 sequences, with about 12% found just once. These data were likewise used in another study, on yellow fever vaccine responses in identical twins.

The sample taken for sequencing was PBMCs. Receptor source: a woman younger than 30 in good health.

The sample holds a few counts of this clonotype. V usage is TRBV24-1 and J usage is TRBJ2-1; D not certain. Trimming removed 3 bases from V and 6 bases from J, with 8 bases in between. CDR3 length equals 13 residues. The germline CDR1 and CDR2 sequences are KGHDR and SFDVKD. CDR3 protein: CATSDTEGNEQFF. The DNA for the CDR3 is TGTGCCACCAGTGATACAGAAGGCAATGAGCAGTTCTTC.

A few counts support this clonotype. This sequence joins TRBV6-9 and TRBJ2-7; D not resolved. V was cut by 8 bases and J by 7 bases, with 12 bases left in between. Germline loops: CDR1 MNHGY, CDR2 SVAAGI. The CDR3 loop spans 11 amino acids. The CDR3 spells CASHPSQEQYF. In DNA, the CDR3 is TGTGCCAGCCACCCTTCTCAGGAGCAGTACTTC.

This chain uses TRBV18 with TRBJ1-6, with D possibly matching TRBD1 (5 bases). The V end lost 3 bases, the J end lost 7 bases, and 10 bases lay between the germline ends. The germline V gene has CDR1 KGHSH and CDR2 LQKENI. The CDR3 loop spans 14 amino acids. The CDR3 loop is CASSPGGTNSPLHF. In nucleotides, the CDR3 is TGTGCCAGCTCACCTGGGGGTACGAATTCACCCCTCCACTTT.

The chain is built from TRBV28 and TRBJ2-2; D ambiguous. CDR3 length: 15 amino acids. In germline, CDR1 is MDHEN, CDR2 SYDVKM. Trimming left V 5 bases short and J 0 bases short, with 10 bases between. The DNA of the CDR3 is TGTGCCAGCAGTCCCCATTGGCCGAACACCGGGGAGCTGTTTTTT. Protein: CASSPHWPNTGELFF.

The rearrangement joins TRBV3-1 to TRBJ2-2; a weak D match, TRBD2 (5 bases). V was trimmed by 0 bases and J by 4 bases, leaving 12 bases between them. Per the germline V gene, CDR1 is LGHDT and CDR2 is YNNKEL (reference sequence). The CDR3 is made up of 16 amino acids. For the CDR3, the DNA is TGTGCCAGCAGCCAAGATAGGCTAGCCTCCACCGGGGAGCTGTTTTTT. This codes for CASSQDRLASTGELFF.

V and J are TRBV19 and TRBJ1-5, with D maybe TRBD1 (6 bases). This CDR3 is built from 15 residues. Germline CDR1 is LNHDA and CDR2 is SQIVND (reference sequence). V lost 4 bases and J lost 9, with 19 bases in between. CDR3 in DNA: TGTGCCAGTAGTACCCACAGGGCTGGTGGGGGGCCCCAGCATTTT. This codes for CASSTHRAGGGPQHF.

This clonotype was recorded many times. The chain combines TRBV5-1 with TRBJ2-7; D ambiguous. Looked up from germline, CDR1 is SGHRS and CDR2 is YFSETQ. Trimming took 0 bases from V and 0 from J, leaving 10 bases between them. The CDR3 loop spans 15 amino acids. CDR3 sequence reads: CASSLVFGSSYEQYF. Here the CDR3 DNA reads TGCGCCAGCAGCTTGGTGTTCGGCAGCTCCTACGAGCAGTACTTC.

This clonotype was recorded only once. A much larger clone sits a single nucleotide away, making a read error possible. J is TRBJ2-5 and V is TRBV5-5; 10 nucleotides match TRBD2. This CDR3 has 15 residues. V lost 4 bases to trimming and J lost 0 bases; unmatched junction nucleotides: 3. Germline V gene lookup returns CDR1 SGHKS and CDR2 YYEKEE (reference sequence). CDR3 loop: CASSRSGGNQETQYF. Here the CDR3 DNA reads TGTGCCAGCAGCCGTAGCGGGGGGAACCAAGAGACCCAGTACTTC.

This clonotype has just a few counts. The chain recombines TRBV24-1 with TRBJ2-5; no clear D. There are 14 residues in the CDR3. V was trimmed by 4 bases and J by 4 bases, leaving 12 bases between them. Germline V gene sequence: CDR1 KGHDR, CDR2 SFDVKD. CDR3 loop: CATSEPGRLETQYF. CDR3 DNA sequence: TGTGCCACCAGTGAGCCTGGACGGTTAGAGACCCAGTACTTC.

The chain links TRBV19 to TRBJ2-7; D is tentatively TRBD1 or TRBD2 (5 bases each). There are 15 residues in the CDR3. Germline V CDR1 and CDR2: LNHDA, SQIVND (reference sequence). V was clipped by 6 bases and J by 3 bases, with 18 bases between them. The CDR3 sequence is CASRIAGTPFYEQYF. For the CDR3, the DNA is TGTGCCAGTAGGATCGCCGGGACCCCCTTCTACGAGCAGTACTTC.

In regard to this clonotype: One end of the junction varies from germline; a read error may be responsible. This chain connects TRBV2 to TRBJ2-1; D is unclear. The CDR3 runs 14 residues. In germline, CDR1 is SNHLY, CDR2 FYNNEI. DNA for the CDR3: TGTGCCAGCAGAGAAGCGCGGTCCCCCGGTGAGCAGTTCTTC. This translates into CASREARSPGEQFF.

The sample holds many counts of this clonotype. In nucleotides, the CDR3 is TGTGCCATCAGTGATGTTGCGGGGCAGGATACGCAGTATTTT. It specifies CAISDVAGQDTQYF. V is TRBV10-3 and J is TRBJ2-3; D is possibly TRBD2 (6 bases). The V and J ends lost 3 bases and 6 bases respectively, with 13 bases between them. In germline, CDR1 is ENHRY, CDR2 SYGVKD. The CDR3 is made up of 14 amino acids.

The chain recombines TRBV12-3 or TRBV12-4 with TRBJ2-3; D is uncertain. The CDR3 is 12 amino acids. The V end lost 6 bases, the J end lost 2 bases, and 6 bases lay between the germline ends. CDR3 sequence: CASRYNTDTQYF. In DNA form, the CDR3 reads TGTGCCAGCAGGTATAACACAGATACGCAGTATTTT.

This clonotype was counted ten times or more. The chain is built from TRBV5-6 and TRBJ2-7, with 13 bases fitting TRBD2. The CDR3 length is 14 residues. J gave up 6 bases and V 5 bases, and 5 bases lay outside the gene matches. The germline CDR1 and CDR2 sequences are SGHDT and YYEEEE. The CDR3, as DNA: TGTGCCAGCAGTCCGGGACTAGCGGGATCCGAGCAGTACTTC. This translates into CASSPGLAGSEQYF.